Following are 8 T cell receptor beta chains from one sample sequenced in a study of identical twins. MiXCR was run by TCRdb on the 5' RACE reads, yielding one entry per CDR3 protein. The data hold around 280,000 distinct CDR3 sequences, with under 9% observed a single time. These same data were also listed under a study on yellow fever vaccine responses in identical twins.

Sequences were obtained from memory (CD45RO+) T cells sorted from blood. These receptors came from a woman aged 18-29 years in good health.

The V call is TRBV5-1, the J call TRBJ1-1, with D unclear. Trimming took 0 bases from V and 1 from J, leaving 16 bases between them. The germline V gene has CDR1 SGHRS and CDR2 YFSETQ. CDR3 size: 17 residues. CDR3 residues: CASSLVRLGATNTEAFF. The CDR3 DNA reads as TGCGCCAGCAGCTTGGTAAGACTGGGCGCTACGAACACTGAAGCTTTCTTT.

The V gene is TRBV20-1, the J gene TRBJ2-1, with 8 bases that match TRBD2. Germline V gene data show CDR1 as DFQATT and CDR2 as SNEGSKA (reference sequence). The V gene end was trimmed by 1 base and the J gene end by 3 bases; junction bases not matched to a gene: 5. The length of the CDR3 is 15 residues. The CDR3 is CSARAGGAYYNEQFF. CDR3 nucleotides: TGCAGTGCTAGAGCCGGGGGGGCTTACTACAATGAGCAGTTCTTC.

The sample holds many counts of this clonotype. The genes are TRBV5-1 and TRBJ2-7; D assignment may be TRBD1 or TRBD2 (6 bases each). The germline V and J ends were trimmed by 3 bases and 4 bases, with 11 bases remaining between them. Germline assignment: CDR1 SGHRS and CDR2 YFSETQ. CDR3 length: 13 amino acids. The CDR3 here is CASSSRGLYEQYF. The CDR3 coding sequence is TGCGCCAGCAGCTCCAGGGGACTGTACGAGCAGTACTTC.

This clonotype was seen only a few times. J is TRBJ2-2 and V is TRBV10-3; 7 bases fit TRBD2. Per the germline V gene, CDR1 is ENHRY and CDR2 is SYGVKD. J was trimmed by 6 bases and V by 3 bases; bases with no gene match: 4. CDR3 length: 14 residues. The CDR3 spells CAISDVLAPGELFF. The CDR3, as DNA: TGTGCCATCAGTGACGTACTAGCGCCCGGGGAGCTGTTTTTT.

V is TRBV9 and J is TRBJ1-1, with D tentatively TRBD1 (6 bases). Germline values: CDR1 SGDLS, CDR2 YYNGEE. The CDR3 sequence is 16 residues long. The V and J ends lost 4 bases and 5 bases respectively, with 21 bases between them. The CDR3 loop is CASSPYQGQGRTEAFF. In DNA form, the CDR3 reads TGTGCCAGCAGCCCTTACCAAGGGCAGGGGAGGACTGAAGCTTTCTTT.

This clonotype was observed a few times. V usage is TRBV5-1 and J usage is TRBJ2-7; the D gene could be TRBD1 or TRBD2 (6 bases each). Germline CDR1 is SGHRS and CDR2 is YFSETQ. The CDR3 has 15 amino acids. The ends were cut back, 1 base at V and 0 bases at J, with 11 bases in the middle. CDR3 DNA: TGCGCCAGCAGCTTGTCGGGGGCCGACTCCTACGAGCAGTACGTC. It codes for CASSLSGADSYEQYV.

The chain recombines TRBV6-5 with TRBJ2-5, with 7 bases lining up with TRBD1. Per the germline V gene, CDR1 is MNHEY and CDR2 is SVGAGI. The CDR3 is made up of 12 amino acids. J lost 4 bases, V lost 7 bases, and 3 bases had no gene match. CDR3 in DNA: TGTGCCAGCACCCGGACAGGAGAGACCCAGTACTTC. Its translation: CASTRTGETQYF.

The CDR3, as DNA: TGCGCCAGCAGCTTGGATAGGGTGGTCACTGAAGCTTTCTTT. Protein product: CASSLDRVVTEAFF. The V call is TRBV5-1, the J call TRBJ1-1; the D is unclear. This CDR3 region has 14 residues. The germline V gene encodes CDR1 SGHRS and CDR2 YFSETQ. Trimming took off 0 bases at V and 4 bases at J, with 10 bases between the two ends.